Listed below are T cell receptor beta chains from one sample, sequenced in a study of Graves' ophthalmopathy and Graves' hyperthyroidism. Each CDR3 protein gets one entry after TCRdb re-called the multiplex PCR reads with MiXCR. Here the sample spans over a million distinct CDR3 sequences, around a third being singletons. The sequenced sample consisted of peripheral blood or thyroid tissue (not recorded which). The receptors here all came from an adult man with Graves' hyperthyroidism. Both conserved end residues are part of each CDR3.

>TRBV29-1
CSAVTPSGNTIYF
>TRBV6-6
CASKVGTGYTF
>TRBV6-5
CASSYSTGQGVSYEQYF
>TRBV10-3
CAISVQEGDRDEAFF
>TRBV4-2
CASSQALAGSYEQYF
>TRBV10-2
CASAGEDTGELFF
>TRBV29-1
CSVLPATGPNEKLFF
>TRBV29-1
CSVVTGSIEVGYTF
>TRBV10-2
CASSSTGTAYGYTF
>TRBV28
CATNAGDSYNSPLHF
>TRBV20-1
CSARKQGQGNSPLHF
>TRBV24-1
CATSDRGTVSETQYF
>TRBV20-1
CSATRRADEKLFF
>TRBV20-1
CSASLRGTGHSNQPQHF
>TRBV2
CASSVQRGSYNEQFF
>TRBV10-2
CASSEPATNYGYTF
>TRBV7-6
CASSPWTGGLQETQYF
>TRBV24-1
CATPWTGLSYEQYF
>TRBV10-3
CAISEAGSYGYTF
>TRBV7-3
CASSLGGDSYNSPLHF